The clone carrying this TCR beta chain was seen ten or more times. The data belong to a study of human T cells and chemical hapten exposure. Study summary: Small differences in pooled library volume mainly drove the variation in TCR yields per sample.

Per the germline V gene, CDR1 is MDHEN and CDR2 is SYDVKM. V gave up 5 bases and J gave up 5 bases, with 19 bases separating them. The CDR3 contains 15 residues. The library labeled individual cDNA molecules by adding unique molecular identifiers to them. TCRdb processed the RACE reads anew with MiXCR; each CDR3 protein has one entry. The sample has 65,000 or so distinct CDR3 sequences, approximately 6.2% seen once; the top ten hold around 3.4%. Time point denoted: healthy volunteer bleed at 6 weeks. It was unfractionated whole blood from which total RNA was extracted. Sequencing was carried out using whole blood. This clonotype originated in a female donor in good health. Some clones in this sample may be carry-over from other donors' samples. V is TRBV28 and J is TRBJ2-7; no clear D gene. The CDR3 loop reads CASSADVARRDEQYF. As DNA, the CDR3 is TGTGCCAGCAGTGCCGACGTGGCTAGAAGGGACGAGCAGTACTTC.